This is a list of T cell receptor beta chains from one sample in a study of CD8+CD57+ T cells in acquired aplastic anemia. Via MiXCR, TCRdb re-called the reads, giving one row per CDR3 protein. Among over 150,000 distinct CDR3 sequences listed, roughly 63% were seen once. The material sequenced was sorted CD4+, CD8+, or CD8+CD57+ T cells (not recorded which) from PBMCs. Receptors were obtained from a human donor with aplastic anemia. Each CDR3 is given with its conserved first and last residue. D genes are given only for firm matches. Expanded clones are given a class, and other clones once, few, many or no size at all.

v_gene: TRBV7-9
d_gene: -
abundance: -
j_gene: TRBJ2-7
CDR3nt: TGTGCCAGCAGCAAAGAAGTCCTCACAAGCCCTCACTACGAGCAGTACTTC
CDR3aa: CASSKEVLTSPHYEQYF

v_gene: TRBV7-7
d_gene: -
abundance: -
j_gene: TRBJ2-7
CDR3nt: TGTGCCAGCAGCCAAGATCAGAGGGGATGGTACGAGCAGTACTTC
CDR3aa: CASSQDQRGWYEQYF

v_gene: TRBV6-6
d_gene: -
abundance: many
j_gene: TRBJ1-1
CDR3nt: TGTGCCAGCAGTTACTCGAAGGGTCCGAACACTGAAGCTTTCTTT
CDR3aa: CASSYSKGPNTEAFF

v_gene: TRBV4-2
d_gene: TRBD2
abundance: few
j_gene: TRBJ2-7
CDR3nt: TGTGCCAGCAGCCAAGATTTGGGGACTAGCAGCTACGAGCAGTACTTC
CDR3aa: CASSQDLGTSSYEQYF

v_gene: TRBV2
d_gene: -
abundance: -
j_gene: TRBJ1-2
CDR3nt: TGTGCCAGCAGCGCCGCAGAAAACTATGGCTACACCTTC
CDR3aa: CASSAAENYGYTF

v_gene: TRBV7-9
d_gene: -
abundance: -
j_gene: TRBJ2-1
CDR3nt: TGTGCCGGCAGCCTCGGGGACAATGAGCAGTTCTTC
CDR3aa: CAGSLGDNEQFF

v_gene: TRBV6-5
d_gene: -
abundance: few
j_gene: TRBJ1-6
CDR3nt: TGTGCCAGCAGTTACAGGGGCGCGGGTTCACCCCTCCACTTT
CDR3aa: CASSYRGAGSPLHF

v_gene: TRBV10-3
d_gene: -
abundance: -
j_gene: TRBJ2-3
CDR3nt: TGTGCCATCGGGAGCCCAGATACGCAGTATTTT
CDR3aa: CAIGSPDTQYF

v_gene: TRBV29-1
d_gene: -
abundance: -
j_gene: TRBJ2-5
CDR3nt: TGCAGCGGGGGGCCAACGCGGGAGACCCAGTACTTC
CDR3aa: CSGGPTRETQYF

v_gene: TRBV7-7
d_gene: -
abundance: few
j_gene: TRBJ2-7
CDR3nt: TGTGCTAGCAGCCGCGCCGGGGGATTAACGATGGGGGAGCAGTACTTC
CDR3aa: CASSRAGGLTMGEQYF

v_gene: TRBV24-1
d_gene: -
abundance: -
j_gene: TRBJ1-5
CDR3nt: TGTGCCACCAGTGATTTTGGGTGGCCCCAGCATTTT
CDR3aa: CATSDFGWPQHF

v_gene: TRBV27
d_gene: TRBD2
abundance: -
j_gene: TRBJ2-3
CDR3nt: TGTGCCACCTCAGGTAGCGGGTATATCACAGATACGCAGTATTTT
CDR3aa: CATSGSGYITDTQYF

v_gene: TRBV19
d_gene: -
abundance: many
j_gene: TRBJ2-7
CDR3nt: TGTGCCAGTAGTGCGAGGACAGAAAGCTCCTACGAGCAGTACTTC
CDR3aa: CASSARTESSYEQYF

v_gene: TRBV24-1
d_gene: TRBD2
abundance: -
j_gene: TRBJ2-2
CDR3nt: TGTGCCACCAGTGATTTTGGCGGGGGGGCCGGGGAGCTGTTTTTT
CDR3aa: CATSDFGGGAGELFF

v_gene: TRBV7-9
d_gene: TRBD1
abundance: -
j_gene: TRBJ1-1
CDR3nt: TGTGCCGCTGCTGGGGTGGGACAGGGTAGCACTGAAGCTTTCTTT
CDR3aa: CAAAGVGQGSTEAFF

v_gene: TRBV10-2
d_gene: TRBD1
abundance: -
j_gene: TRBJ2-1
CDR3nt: TGCGCCGGTGGCGAGGACAGGGTGTACAATGAGCAGTTCTTC
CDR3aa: CAGGEDRVYNEQFF

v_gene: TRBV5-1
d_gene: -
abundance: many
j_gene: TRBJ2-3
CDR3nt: TGCGCCAGCAGCTTTTATCGGGGGGCCGAAGATACGCAGTATTTT
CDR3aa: CASSFYRGAEDTQYF

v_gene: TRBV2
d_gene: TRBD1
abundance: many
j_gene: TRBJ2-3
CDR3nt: TGTGCCAGCAGTGAGTTCACAGGGGGGACAGATACGCAGTATTTT
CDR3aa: CASSEFTGGTDTQYF

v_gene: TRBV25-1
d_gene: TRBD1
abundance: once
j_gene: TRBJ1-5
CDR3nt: TGTGCCAGCAGTGGGGGGGACAGTTATAGCAATCAGCCCCAGCATTTT
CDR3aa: CASSGGDSYSNQPQHF

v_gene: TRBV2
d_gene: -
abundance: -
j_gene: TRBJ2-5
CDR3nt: TGTGCCGGGCGCAGGACTCGACAAGAGACCCAGTACTTC
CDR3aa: CAGRRTRQETQYF

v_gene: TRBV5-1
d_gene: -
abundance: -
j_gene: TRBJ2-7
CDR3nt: TGCGCCAGCAGTGGGGCTGACGAGCAGTACTTC
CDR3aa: CASSGADEQYF

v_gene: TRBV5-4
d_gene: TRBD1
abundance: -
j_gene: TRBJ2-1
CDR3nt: TGTGCCAGCAGCCCCGACAGGGGCTACGATGAGCAGTTCTTC
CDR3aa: CASSPDRGYDEQFF

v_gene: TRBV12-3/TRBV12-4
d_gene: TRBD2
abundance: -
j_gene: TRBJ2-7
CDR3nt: TGTGCCAGCAGTTTAGGGGCAGGGAGGGATTTC
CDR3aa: CASSLGAGRDF

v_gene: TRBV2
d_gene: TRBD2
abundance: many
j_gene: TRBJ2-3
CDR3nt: TGTGCCAGCAGTGAATCTTCTAGCGGGGCTAGCACAGATACGCAGTATTTT
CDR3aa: CASSESSSGASTDTQYF

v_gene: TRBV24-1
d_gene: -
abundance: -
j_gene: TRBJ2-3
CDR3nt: TGTGCCACCAGTGATTCAGGGCAGACCTACACAGATACGCAGTATTTT
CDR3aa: CATSDSGQTYTDTQYF

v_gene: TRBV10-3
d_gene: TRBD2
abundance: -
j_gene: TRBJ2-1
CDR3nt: TGTGCCATCAGTGAGGGGATAGCGGGAAGGTCCTACAATGAGCAGTTCTTC
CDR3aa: CAISEGIAGRSYNEQFF

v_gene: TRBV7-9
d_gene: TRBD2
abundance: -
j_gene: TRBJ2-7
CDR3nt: TGTGCCAGCAGCTTAGGACTAGCCTCCGAGCAGTACTTC
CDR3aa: CASSLGLASEQYF

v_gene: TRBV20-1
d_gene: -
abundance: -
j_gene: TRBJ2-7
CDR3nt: TGCAGTGCTAGAGATGGACGGGGGAGCTACGAGCAGTACTTC
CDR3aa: CSARDGRGSYEQYF

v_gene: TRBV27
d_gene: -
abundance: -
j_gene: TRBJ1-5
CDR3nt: TGTGCCAGCAGTTTGTGGGGGGCGGGTAGCAATCAGCCCCAGCATTTT
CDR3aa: CASSLWGAGSNQPQHF

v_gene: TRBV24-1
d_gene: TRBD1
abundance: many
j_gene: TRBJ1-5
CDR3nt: TGTGCCACCAGTGATGGACAGGGGGATTGGCCCCAGCATTTT
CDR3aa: CATSDGQGDWPQHF

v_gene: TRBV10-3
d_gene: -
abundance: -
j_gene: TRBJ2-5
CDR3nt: TGTGCCAGCAGTGCCGGGGGGACCCAGTACTTC
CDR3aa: CASSAGGTQYF

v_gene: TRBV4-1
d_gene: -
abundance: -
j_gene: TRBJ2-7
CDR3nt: TGCGCCAGCAGCTTACAGGAGGGGTACGAGCAGTACTTC
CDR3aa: CASSLQEGYEQYF

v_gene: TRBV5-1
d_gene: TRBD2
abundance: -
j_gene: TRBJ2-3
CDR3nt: TGCGCCAGCAGCTTGGCCGGGACTAGCGGGGGGGAAGATACGCAGTATTTT
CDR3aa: CASSLAGTSGGEDTQYF

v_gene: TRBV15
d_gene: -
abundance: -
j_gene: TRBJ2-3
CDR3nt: TGTGCCACCAGCAGAGGGGTCGGTCGCACAGATACGCAGTATTTT
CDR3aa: CATSRGVGRTDTQYF

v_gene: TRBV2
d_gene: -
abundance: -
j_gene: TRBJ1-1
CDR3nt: TGTGCCAGCAGGGGTCAGACGAACACTGAAGCTTTCTTT
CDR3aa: CASRGQTNTEAFF

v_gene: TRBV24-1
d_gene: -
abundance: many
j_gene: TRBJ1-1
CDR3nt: TGTGCCACCCGAACAAAGGTGAACACTGAAGCTTTCTTT
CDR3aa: CATRTKVNTEAFF

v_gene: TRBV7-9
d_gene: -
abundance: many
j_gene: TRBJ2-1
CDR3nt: TGTGCCAGCAGTTATACCAGGGGTAGCTCCTACAATGAGCAGTTCTTC
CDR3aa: CASSYTRGSSYNEQFF

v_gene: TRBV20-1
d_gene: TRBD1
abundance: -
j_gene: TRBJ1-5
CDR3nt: TGCAGTGCTGGACCGACAGGGGCCGTGAATCAGCCCCAGCATTTT
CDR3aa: CSAGPTGAVNQPQHF

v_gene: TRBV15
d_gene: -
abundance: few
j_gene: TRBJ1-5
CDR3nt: TGTGCCACCAGCAGAGATCATAATCAGCCCCAGCATTTT
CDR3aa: CATSRDHNQPQHF

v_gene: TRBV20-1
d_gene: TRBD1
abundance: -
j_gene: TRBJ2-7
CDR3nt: TGCAGTGCTGGGGGACGGACAGGGGGCCTCGAGCAGTACTTC
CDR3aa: CSAGGRTGGLEQYF

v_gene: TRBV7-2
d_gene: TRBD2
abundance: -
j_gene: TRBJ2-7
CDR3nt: TGTGCCAGCAGCCAGAGGTCGGGAGCGGGAGTGGCCGAGCAGTACTTC
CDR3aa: CASSQRSGAGVAEQYF